This entry is about one T cell receptor beta chain. At the deep level, the assay was run. Sequencing of unsorted PBMC DNA was carried out using ten immunoSEQ deep assay plates. The table came from immunoSEQ multiplex PCR; TCRdb's copy has only in-frame clones and leaves some out. The repertoire consists of about 480,000 clones, with roughly 79% occurring once and the leading ten covering around an eighth. The data were obtained in a study of shared clonotypes between healthy human individuals. The CDR3 consists of 18 residues. Germline V gene data show CDR1 as SEHNR and CDR2 as FQNEAQ (reference sequence). The ends lost 2 bases at V and 5 bases at J; junction bases unmatched: 16.

The sample comprised PBMCs. The sequence was collected from a woman aged 35 to 49 in good health. Some clones in this sample may be carry-over from other donors' samples. The chain links TRBV7-9 to TRBJ2-7; the match to TRBD2 covers 9 bases. In DNA, the CDR3 is TGTGCCAGCAGCTTATGGAGGGGAACCGGGACTAGCCCCAACGAGCAGTACTTC. It encodes CASSLWRGTGTSPNEQYF.